These T cell receptor beta chains were read from a single sample in a study of shared clonotypes between healthy human individuals. The data were produced by immunoSEQ multiplex PCR, yet TCRdb's version contains in-frame clones alone and is incomplete. This table holds some 900,000 clones, around three quarters found once. The sequenced sample consisted of memory CD4+ T cells sorted from blood. These receptors were taken from a man aged 18 to 29 in good health. The CDR3 runs from the conserved cysteine through the conserved F or W. D genes are given only for firm matches. Part of the rows lack a size; the others show once, few, many or a class for expanded clones.

J	D	V	size	DNA	CDR3
TRBJ2-2	TRBD2	TRBV7-9	NA	TGTGCCAGCAGCTTAGAGACTAGCGGGTCCGGGGAGCTGTTTTTT	CASSLETSGSGELFF
TRBJ2-2	NA	TRBV7-6	few	TGTGCCAGCAGCTTAGTCGGGGGGCAGATCGCCGGGGAGCTGTTTTTT	CASSLVGGQIAGELFF
TRBJ2-1	NA	TRBV11-2	NA	TGTGCCAGCTCAAGGGACACCTACAATGAGCAGTTCTTC	CASSRDTYNEQFF
TRBJ1-6	NA	TRBV30	NA	TGTGCCTGGAGTGTAAATGCACCCCTCCACTTT	CAWSVNAPLHF
TRBJ2-7	NA	TRBV2	once	TGTGCCATCCTCACGGTTGAGGGCGGCTACGAGCAGTACTTC	CAILTVEGGYEQYF
TRBJ2-5	NA	TRBV7-9	NA	TGTGCCAGCAGCTTAGTCGGGACAGAGACCCAGTACTTC	CASSLVGTETQYF
TRBJ2-7	NA	TRBV10-1	NA	TGCGCCAGCAGTGAGTCTCGGGCGGACAACGAGCAGTACTTC	CASSESRADNEQYF
TRBJ2-7	NA	TRBV19	NA	TGTGCCAGTAGGGGAACCCTCTCCTACGAGCAGTACTTC	CASRGTLSYEQYF
TRBJ1-1	NA	TRBV19	NA	TGTGCCAGTAGCGGAGGGACGTGGAACACTGAAGCTTTCTTT	CASSGGTWNTEAFF
TRBJ2-7	NA	TRBV30	few	TGTGCCTGGAGTTCAGCTCCCTACGAGCAGTACTTC	CAWSSAPYEQYF
TRBJ2-7	NA	TRBV2	NA	TGTGCCAGCAGCGGGGACATAATCTCCTACGAGCAGTACTTC	CASSGDIISYEQYF
TRBJ1-1	TRBD1	TRBV6-5	NA	TGTGCCAGCAGTTACGGGGACAGGGATGGGACTGAAGCTTTCTTT	CASSYGDRDGTEAFF
TRBJ1-1	NA	TRBV25-1	NA	TGTGCCAGCAGTGAAAGTACGGTGTTACCCTACACTGAAGCTTTCTTT	CASSESTVLPYTEAFF
TRBJ2-5	NA	TRBV5-1	NA	TGCGCCAGCAGCGCCCTTCCTCAAGGGGCCGGAGAGACCCAGTACTTC	CASSALPQGAGETQYF
TRBJ2-5	TRBD1	TRBV7-2	few	TGTGCCAGCAGCTTAGCGGCAGGGGGTTGGGAGACCCAGTACTTC	CASSLAAGGWETQYF
TRBJ2-3	NA	TRBV28	NA	TGTGCCAGCTGGACAGCTCAGGGTACGCAGTATTTT	CASWTAQGTQYF
TRBJ1-1	NA	TRBV10-1	NA	TGCGCCAGCAGTGATCCTGCCACTGAAGCTTTCTTT	CASSDPATEAFF
TRBJ2-7	NA	TRBV19	few	TGTGCCAGTAGTATAGGGGGATCCTACGAGCAGTACTTC	CASSIGGSYEQYF
TRBJ1-5	NA	TRBV28	NA	TGTGCCAGCATTGGCCTCTTAGCTGATAGCAATCAGCCCCAGCATTTT	CASIGLLADSNQPQHF
TRBJ1-4	TRBD1	TRBV28	few	TGTGCCAGCAGTTTCCCGAAGACAGGGTATAATGAAAAACTGTTTTTT	CASSFPKTGYNEKLFF
TRBJ2-3	NA	TRBV29-1	NA	TGCAGCGTTGGTATCGGGACCACAGATACGCAGTATTTT	CSVGIGTTDTQYF
TRBJ2-7	NA	TRBV5-4	NA	TGTGCCAGCAGCTTACCACAGGGTCGCGAGCAGTACTTC	CASSLPQGREQYF
TRBJ2-5	NA	TRBV9	NA	TGTGCCAGCAGCGTAGACACTGCCTATGGGACCCAGTACTTC	CASSVDTAYGTQYF
TRBJ2-7	NA	TRBV11-2	once	TGTGCCAGCAGCTTGTCGGTTGGCGAGCAGTACTTC	CASSLSVGEQYF
TRBJ1-3	NA	TRBV6-6	NA	TGTGCCAGCATACAGACCTCTGGAAACACCATATATTTT	CASIQTSGNTIYF
TRBJ1-3	NA	TRBV18	once	TGTGCCAGCTCACCATACGAAAACACCATATATTTT	CASSPYENTIYF
TRBJ2-7	TRBD2	TRBV18	NA	TGTGCCAGCTCACCACTAGCGGGAGGCCACGAGCAGTACTTC	CASSPLAGGHEQYF
TRBJ2-7	NA	TRBV5-6	NA	TGTGCCAGCAGTCACCCCGGGACAACCTACGAGCAGTACTTC	CASSHPGTTYEQYF
TRBJ2-2	NA	TRBV5-4	NA	TGTGCCAGCAGCCTTCTACTAGGCGAAACGAACACCGGGGAGCTGTTTTTT	CASSLLLGETNTGELFF
TRBJ2-7	TRBD2	TRBV4-3	NA	TGCGCCAGCAGCCGCCAAGCGGGAGGGAGCTCCTACGAGCAGTACTTC	CASSRQAGGSSYEQYF
TRBJ2-7	TRBD1	TRBV6-6	NA	TGTGCCAGCACCCTAGACAGGGGAGTTTCCTACGAGCAGTACTTC	CASTLDRGVSYEQYF